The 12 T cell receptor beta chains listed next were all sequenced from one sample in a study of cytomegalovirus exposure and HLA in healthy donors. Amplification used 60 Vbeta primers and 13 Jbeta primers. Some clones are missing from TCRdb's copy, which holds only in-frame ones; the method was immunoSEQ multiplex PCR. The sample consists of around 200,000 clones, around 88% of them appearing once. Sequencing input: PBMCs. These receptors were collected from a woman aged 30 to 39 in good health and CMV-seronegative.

As DNA, the CDR3 is TGTGCCAGCAGCGTAGGTGGTAGCGGGGGCCCAGGTGAGCAGTTCTTC. This sequence encodes CASSVGGSGGPGEQFF. The chain joins TRBV9 to TRBJ2-1; 9 bases fit TRBD2. Per the germline V gene, CDR1 is SGDLS and CDR2 is YYNGEE. V lost 0 bases and J lost 9; bases outside the gene matches: 10. The CDR3 length is 16 residues.

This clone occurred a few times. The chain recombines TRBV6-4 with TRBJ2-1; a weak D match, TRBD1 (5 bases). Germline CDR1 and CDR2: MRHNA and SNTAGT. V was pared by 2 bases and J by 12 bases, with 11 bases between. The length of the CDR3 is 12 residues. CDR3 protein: CASSDNGARQFF. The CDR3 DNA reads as TGTGCCAGCAGTGACAATGGGGCACGGCAGTTCTTC.

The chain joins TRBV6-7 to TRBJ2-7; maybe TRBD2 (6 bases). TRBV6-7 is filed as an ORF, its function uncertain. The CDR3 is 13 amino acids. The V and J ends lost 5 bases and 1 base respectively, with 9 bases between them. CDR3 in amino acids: CASSTGESYEQYF. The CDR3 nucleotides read TGTGCCAGCAGTACGGGAGAATCCTACGAGCAGTACTTC.

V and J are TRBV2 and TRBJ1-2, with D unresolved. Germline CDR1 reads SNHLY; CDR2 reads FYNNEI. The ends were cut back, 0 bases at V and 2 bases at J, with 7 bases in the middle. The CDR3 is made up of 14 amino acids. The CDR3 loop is CASSEAFLNYGYTF. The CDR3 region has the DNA TGTGCCAGCAGTGAAGCCTTTCTGAACTATGGCTACACCTTC.

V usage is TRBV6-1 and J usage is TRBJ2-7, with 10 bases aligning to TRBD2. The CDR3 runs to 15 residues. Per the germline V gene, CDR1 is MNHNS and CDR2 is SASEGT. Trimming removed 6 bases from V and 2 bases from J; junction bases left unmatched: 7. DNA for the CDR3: TGTGCCAGCAGCCCACTAGCGGGGAGGGCCTACGAGCAGTACTTC. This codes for CASSPLAGRAYEQYF.

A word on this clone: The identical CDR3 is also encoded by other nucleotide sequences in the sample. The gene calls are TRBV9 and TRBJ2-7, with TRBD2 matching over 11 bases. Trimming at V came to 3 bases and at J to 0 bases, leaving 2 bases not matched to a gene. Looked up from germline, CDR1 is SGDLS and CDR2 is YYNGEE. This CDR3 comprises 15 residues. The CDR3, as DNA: TGTGCCAGCAGCGAGGGACTAGCGGACTCCTACGAGCAGTACTTC. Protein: CASSEGLADSYEQYF.

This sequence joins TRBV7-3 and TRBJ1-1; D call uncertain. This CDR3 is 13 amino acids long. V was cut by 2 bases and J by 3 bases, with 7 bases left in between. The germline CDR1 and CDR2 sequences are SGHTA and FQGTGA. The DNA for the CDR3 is TGTGCCAGCAGCTTAGAACGGTACACTGAAGCTTTCTTT. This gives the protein CASSLERYTEAFF.

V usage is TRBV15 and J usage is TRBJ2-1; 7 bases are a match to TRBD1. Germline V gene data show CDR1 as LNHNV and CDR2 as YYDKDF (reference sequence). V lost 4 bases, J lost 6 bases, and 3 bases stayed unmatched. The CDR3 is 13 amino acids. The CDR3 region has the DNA TGTGCCACCAGCATTCCAGGGGGCAATGAGCAGTTCTTC. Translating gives CATSIPGGNEQFF.

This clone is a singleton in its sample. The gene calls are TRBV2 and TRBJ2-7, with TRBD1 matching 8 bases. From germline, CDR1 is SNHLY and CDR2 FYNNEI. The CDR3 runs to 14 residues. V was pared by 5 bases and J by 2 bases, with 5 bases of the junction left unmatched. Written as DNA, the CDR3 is TGTGCCAGCAGTACCGGGGGACAGGCCTACGAGCAGTACTTC. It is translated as CASSTGGQAYEQYF.

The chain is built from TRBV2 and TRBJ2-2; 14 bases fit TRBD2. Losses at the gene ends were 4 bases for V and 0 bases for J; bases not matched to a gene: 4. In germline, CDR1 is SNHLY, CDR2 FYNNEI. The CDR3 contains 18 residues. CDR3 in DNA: TGTGCCAGCAGTGTGGGGACTAGCGGGAGCCCGAACACCGGGGAGCTGTTTTTT. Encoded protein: CASSVGTSGSPNTGELFF.

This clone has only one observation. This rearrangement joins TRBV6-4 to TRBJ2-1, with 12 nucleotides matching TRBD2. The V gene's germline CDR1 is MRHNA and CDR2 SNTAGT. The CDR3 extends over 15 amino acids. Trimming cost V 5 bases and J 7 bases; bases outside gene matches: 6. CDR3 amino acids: CASSILAGGGNEQFF. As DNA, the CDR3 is TGTGCCAGCAGTATACTAGCGGGAGGTGGGAATGAGCAGTTCTTC.

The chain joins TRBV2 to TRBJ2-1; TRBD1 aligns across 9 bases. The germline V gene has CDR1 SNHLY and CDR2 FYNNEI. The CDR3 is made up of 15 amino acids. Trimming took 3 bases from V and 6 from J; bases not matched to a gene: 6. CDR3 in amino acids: CASSEGQGYTNEQFF. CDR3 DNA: TGTGCCAGCAGTGAGGGACAGGGATATACCAATGAGCAGTTCTTC. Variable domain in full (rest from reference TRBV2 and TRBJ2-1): EPEVTQTPSHQVTQMGQEVILRCVPISNHLYFYWYRQILGQKVEFLVSFYNNEISEKSEIFDDQFSVERPDGSNFTLKIRSTKLEDSAMYFCASSEGQGYTNEQFFGPGTRLTVL.